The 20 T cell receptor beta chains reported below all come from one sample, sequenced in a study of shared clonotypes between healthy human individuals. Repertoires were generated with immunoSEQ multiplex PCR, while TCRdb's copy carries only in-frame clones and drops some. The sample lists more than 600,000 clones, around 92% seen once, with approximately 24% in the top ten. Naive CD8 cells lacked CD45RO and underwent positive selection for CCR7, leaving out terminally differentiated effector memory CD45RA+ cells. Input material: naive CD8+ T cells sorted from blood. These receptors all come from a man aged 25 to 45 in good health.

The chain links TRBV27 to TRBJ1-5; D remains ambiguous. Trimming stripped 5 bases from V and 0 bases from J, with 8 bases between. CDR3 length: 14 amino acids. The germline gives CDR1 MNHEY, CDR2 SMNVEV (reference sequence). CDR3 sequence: CASSPHYSNQPQHF. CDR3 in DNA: TGTGCCAGCAGTCCACATTATAGCAATCAGCCCCAGCATTTT.

This CDR3 reads CASSLSAQGRDTQYF. The DNA for the CDR3 is TGTGCCAGCAGCTTGTCGGCCCAGGGACGAGATACGCAGTATTTT. J is TRBJ2-3 and V is TRBV5-6, with D perhaps assigned TRBD1 or TRBD2 (5 bases each). Trimming removed 1 base from V and 5 bases from J, with 14 bases in between. The CDR3 is 15 amino acids. CDR1 is SGHDT, CDR2 YYEEEE, per germline.

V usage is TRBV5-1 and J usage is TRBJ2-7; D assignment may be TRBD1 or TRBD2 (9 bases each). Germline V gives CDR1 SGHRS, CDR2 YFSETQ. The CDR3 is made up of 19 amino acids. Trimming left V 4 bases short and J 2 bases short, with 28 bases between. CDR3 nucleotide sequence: TGCGCCAGCAGCCCTCATGACAGGGGGAAGCTAGCGGGGACCTACGAGCAGTACTTC. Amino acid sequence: CASSPHDRGKLAGTYEQYF.

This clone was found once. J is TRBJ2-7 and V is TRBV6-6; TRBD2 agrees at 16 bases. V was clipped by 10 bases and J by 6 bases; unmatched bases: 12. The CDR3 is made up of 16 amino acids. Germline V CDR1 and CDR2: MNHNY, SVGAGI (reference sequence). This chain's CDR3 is CATNKYGTSGRGEQYF. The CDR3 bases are TGTGCCACCAATAAATACGGGACTAGCGGGAGGGGCGAGCAGTACTTC.

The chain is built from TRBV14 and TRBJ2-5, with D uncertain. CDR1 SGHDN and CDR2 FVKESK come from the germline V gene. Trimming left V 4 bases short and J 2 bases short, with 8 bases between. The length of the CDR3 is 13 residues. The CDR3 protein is CASSPSPQETQYF. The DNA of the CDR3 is TGTGCCAGCAGCCCCAGCCCGCAAGAGACCCAGTACTTC.

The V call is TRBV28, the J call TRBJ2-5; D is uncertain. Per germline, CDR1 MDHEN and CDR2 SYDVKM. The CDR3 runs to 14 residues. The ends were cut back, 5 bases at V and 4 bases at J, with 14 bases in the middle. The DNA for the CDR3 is TGTGCCAGCAGTCATCTCTCAGGACCAGAGACCCAGTACTTC. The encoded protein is CASSHLSGPETQYF.

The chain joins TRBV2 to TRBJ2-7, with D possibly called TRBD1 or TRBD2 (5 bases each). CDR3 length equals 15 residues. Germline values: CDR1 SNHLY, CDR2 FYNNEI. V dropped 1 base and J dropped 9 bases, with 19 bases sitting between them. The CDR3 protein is CASSEENGAPSGQYF. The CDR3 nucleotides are TGTGCCAGCAGTGAAGAAAACGGGGCCCCCTCCGGGCAGTACTTC.

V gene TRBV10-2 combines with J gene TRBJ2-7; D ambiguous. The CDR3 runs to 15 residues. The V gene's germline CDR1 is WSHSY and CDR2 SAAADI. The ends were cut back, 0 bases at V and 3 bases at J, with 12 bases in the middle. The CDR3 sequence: CASSESNHQHYEQYF. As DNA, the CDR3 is TGCGCCAGCAGTGAGTCGAACCATCAACACTACGAGCAGTACTTC.

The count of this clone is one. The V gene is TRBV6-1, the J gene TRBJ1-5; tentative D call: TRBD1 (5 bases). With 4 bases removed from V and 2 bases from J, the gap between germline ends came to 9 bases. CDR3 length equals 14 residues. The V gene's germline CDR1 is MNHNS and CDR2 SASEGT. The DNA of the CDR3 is TGTGCCAGCAGTGGGCAGGGAGGCAATCAGCCCCAGCATTTT. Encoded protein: CASSGQGGNQPQHF.

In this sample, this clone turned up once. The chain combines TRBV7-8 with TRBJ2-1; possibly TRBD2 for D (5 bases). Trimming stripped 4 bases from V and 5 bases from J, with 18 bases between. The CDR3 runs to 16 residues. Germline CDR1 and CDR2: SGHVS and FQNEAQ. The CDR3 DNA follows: TGTGCCAGCAGCTCCCCGCGTCGAGGGAGAGACAATGAGCAGTTCTTC. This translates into CASSSPRRGRDNEQFF.

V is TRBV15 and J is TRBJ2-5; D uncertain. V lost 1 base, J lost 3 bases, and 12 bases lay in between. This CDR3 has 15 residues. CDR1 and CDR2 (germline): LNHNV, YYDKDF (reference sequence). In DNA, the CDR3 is TGTGCCACCAGCAGAGTTGTCGGTAACAAAGAGACCCAGTACTTC. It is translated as CATSRVVGNKETQYF.

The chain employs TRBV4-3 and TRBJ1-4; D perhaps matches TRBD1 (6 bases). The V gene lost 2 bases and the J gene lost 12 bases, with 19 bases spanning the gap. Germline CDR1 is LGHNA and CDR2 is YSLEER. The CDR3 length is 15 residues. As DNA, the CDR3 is TGCGCCAGCAGCCAACGATGGGACACGGTAGTCGAACTGTTTTTT. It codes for CASSQRWDTVVELFF.

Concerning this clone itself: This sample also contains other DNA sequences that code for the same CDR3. CDR3: CASRGMNTEAFF. The CDR3 DNA reads TGTGCCTCAAGAGGGATGAACACTGAAGCTTTCTTT. The rearrangement joins TRBV14 to TRBJ1-1, with D unresolved. Germline CDR1 is SGHDN and CDR2 is FVKESK. V was trimmed by 11 bases and J by 0 bases, leaving 10 bases between them. CDR3 length equals 12 residues.

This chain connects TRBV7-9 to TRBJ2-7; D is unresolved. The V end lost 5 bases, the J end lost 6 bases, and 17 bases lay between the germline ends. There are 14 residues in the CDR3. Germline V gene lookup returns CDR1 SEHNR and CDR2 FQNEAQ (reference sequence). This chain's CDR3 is CASSKMDRPPEQYF. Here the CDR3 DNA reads TGTGCCAGCAGCAAGATGGACCGCCCCCCCGAGCAGTACTTC.

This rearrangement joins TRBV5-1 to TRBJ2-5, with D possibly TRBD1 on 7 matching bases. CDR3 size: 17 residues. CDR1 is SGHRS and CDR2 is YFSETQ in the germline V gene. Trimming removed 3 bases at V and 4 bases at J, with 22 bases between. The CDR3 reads CASSWGDTIGGRETQYF. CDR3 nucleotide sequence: TGCGCCAGCAGCTGGGGGGATACGATAGGGGGCAGAGAGACCCAGTACTTC.

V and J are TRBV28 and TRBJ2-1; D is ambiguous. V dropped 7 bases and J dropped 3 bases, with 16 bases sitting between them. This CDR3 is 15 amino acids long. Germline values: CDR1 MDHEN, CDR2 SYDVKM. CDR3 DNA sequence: TGTGCCAGCACCCCGGACCACTCCCTCTACAATGAGCAGTTCTTC. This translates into CASTPDHSLYNEQFF.

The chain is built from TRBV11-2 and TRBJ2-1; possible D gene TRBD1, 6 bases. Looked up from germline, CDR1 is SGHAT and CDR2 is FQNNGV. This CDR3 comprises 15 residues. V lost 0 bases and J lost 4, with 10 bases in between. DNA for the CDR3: TGTGCCAGCAGCTTAGATGGCAGGGGTTACAATGAGCAGTTCTTC. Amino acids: CASSLDGRGYNEQFF.

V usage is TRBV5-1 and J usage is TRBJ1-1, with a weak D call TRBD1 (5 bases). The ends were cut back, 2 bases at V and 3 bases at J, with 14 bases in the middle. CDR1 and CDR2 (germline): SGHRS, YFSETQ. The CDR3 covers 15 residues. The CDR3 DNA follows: TGCGCCAGCAGCTTATTTCCAGGGCAAGACACTGAAGCTTTCTTT. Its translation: CASSLFPGQDTEAFF.

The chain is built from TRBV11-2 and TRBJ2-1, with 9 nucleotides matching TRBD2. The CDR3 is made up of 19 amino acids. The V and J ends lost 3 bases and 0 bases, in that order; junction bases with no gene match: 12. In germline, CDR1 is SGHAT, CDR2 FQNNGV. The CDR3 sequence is CASSLLGLAHPSSYNEQFF. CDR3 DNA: TGTGCCAGCAGCTTGTTGGGACTAGCTCACCCGAGCTCCTACAATGAGCAGTTCTTC.

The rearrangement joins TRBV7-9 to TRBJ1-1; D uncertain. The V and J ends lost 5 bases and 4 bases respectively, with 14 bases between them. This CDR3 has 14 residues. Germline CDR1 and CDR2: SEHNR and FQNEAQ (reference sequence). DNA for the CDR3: TGTGCCAGCAGCCCCCTGTTCGGGAGCACTGAAGCTTTCTTT. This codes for CASSPLFGSTEAFF.